This entry lists 13 T cell receptor beta chains sequenced from one sample in a study of beta chain features in type 1 diabetes. The sequenced template was cDNA made from the entire isolated RNA. Sequencing was performed with immunoSEQ multiplex PCR; in TCRdb, only in-frame clones are kept and a portion is missing. The data show tens of thousands of clones, with over 50% seen just once and about 2.2% held by the top ten. Sequencing was carried out using Tregs from blood. These receptors were taken from a young woman in good health.

The table lists this clone with a few counts. The rearrangement uses TRBV11-2 and TRBJ1-6; D not certain. The CDR3 length is 14 residues. Germline lookup yields CDR1 SGHAT and CDR2 FQNNGV. Trimming left V 2 bases short and J 14 bases short, with 16 bases between. The CDR3: CASSLSLGLRTLHF. The CDR3 bases are TGTGCCAGCAGCTTATCACTCGGTCTCCGAACCCTCCACTTT.

The V call is TRBV5-1, the J call TRBJ2-5, with D unclear. This CDR3 contains 13 residues. Germline values: CDR1 SGHRS, CDR2 YFSETQ. The V and J ends lost 4 bases and 5 bases respectively, with 12 bases between them. The CDR3: CASSPDLGETQYF. DNA of the CDR3: TGCGCCAGCAGCCCTGACCTCGGGGAGACCCAGTACTTC.

A few counts support this clone. The chain is built from TRBV5-4 and TRBJ1-1; 8 bases line up with TRBD1. From germline, CDR1 is SGHNT and CDR2 YYREEE (reference sequence). The trim removed 4 bases at V and 7 bases at J, leaving 9 bases unmatched. CDR3 size: 14 residues. CDR3 DNA: TGTGCCAGCAGCGCGCGACAGGGGAGGGATGAAGCTTTCTTT. Protein sequence: CASSARQGRDEAFF.

V is TRBV2 and J is TRBJ1-3; 7 bases fit TRBD1. From germline, CDR1 is SNHLY and CDR2 FYNNEI. There are 19 residues in the CDR3. Germline trimming cut 3 bases from V and 1 base from J; bases unmatched to any gene: 15. This CDR3 is CASSDADRNRLWSGNTIYF. The CDR3 nucleotides read TGTGCCAGCAGTGATGCGGACAGGAATAGGCTCTGGTCTGGAAACACCATATATTTT.

This clone was seen a few times. This chain connects TRBV4-3 to TRBJ1-2; D unresolved. Germline CDR1 LGHNA, CDR2 YSLEER. The CDR3 runs to 15 residues. Between the trimmed V and J ends, which lost 0 bases and 5 bases, there was a span of 13 bases. The chain's CDR3 is CASSQDIGSGYGYTF. The CDR3 DNA follows: TGCGCCAGCAGCCAAGATATTGGCAGCGGTTATGGCTACACCTTC.

The chain has TRBV6-5 and TRBJ1-2, with D perhaps matching TRBD1 (6 bases). Germline CDR1 is MNHEY and CDR2 is SVGAGI. CDR3 length equals 16 residues. Trimming removed 2 bases from V and 5 bases from J, with 18 bases in between. CDR3 sequence: CASSYQSDSEYYGYTF. Written as DNA, the CDR3 is TGTGCCAGCAGTTACCAGTCGGACAGTGAATATTATGGCTACACCTTC.

This chain links TRBV19 with TRBJ2-5, with 7 positions matching TRBD1. Germline CDR1 reads LNHDA; CDR2 reads SQIVND (reference sequence). Germline trimming cut 4 bases from V and 2 bases from J; bases unmatched to any gene: 7. The CDR3 covers 15 residues. The CDR3 DNA reads as TGTGCCAGTAGTACGACAGGGACCTTACAAGAGACCCAGTACTTC. Translating gives CASSTTGTLQETQYF.

The rearrangement links TRBV30 to TRBJ2-7, with D perhaps TRBD2 (6 bases). Trimming removed 3 bases at V and 6 bases at J, with 12 bases between. Germline V gene lookup returns CDR1 GTSNPN and CDR2 SVGIG (reference sequence). This CDR3 has 12 residues. The chain's CDR3 is CAWSGGRPEQYF. For the CDR3, the DNA is TGTGCCTGGAGCGGAGGGAGACCCGAGCAGTACTTC. The variable domain in full, completed from reference TRBV30 and TRBJ2-7, reads SQTIHQWPATLVQPVGSPLSLECTVEGTSNPNLYWYRQAAGRGLQLLFYSVGIGQISSEVPQNLSASRPQDRQFILSSKKLLLSDSGFYLCAWSGGRPEQYFGPGTRLTVT.

The chain has TRBV6-6 and TRBJ1-2, with D perhaps matching TRBD1 (5 bases). Trimming took off 1 base at V and 1 base at J, with 13 bases between the two ends. The CDR3 contains 16 residues. The germline V gene encodes CDR1 MNHNY and CDR2 SVGAGI (reference sequence). The CDR3 bases are TGTGCCAGCAGTTACTTTTTAATCGACAGTAACTATGGCTACACCTTC. Amino acids: CASSYFLIDSNYGYTF.

The chain employs TRBV7-8 and TRBJ2-7; TRBD1 is a possible D gene (6 bases). Per the germline V gene, CDR1 is SGHVS and CDR2 is FQNEAQ. This CDR3 spans 14 amino acids. Trimming took off 6 bases at V and 3 bases at J, with 15 bases between the two ends. CDR3 in DNA: TGTGCCAGCAGTCCCGGGACATTGAACTACGAGCAGTACTTC. Translating gives CASSPGTLNYEQYF.

The CDR3 region is CASNGQGIQETQYF. The CDR3 DNA is TGTGCCAGCAACGGACAGGGGATTCAAGAGACCCAGTACTTC. This chain links TRBV5-6 with TRBJ2-5; 9 bases are a match to TRBD1. CDR1 is SGHDT and CDR2 is YYEEEE in the germline V gene. There are 14 residues in the CDR3. J lost 2 bases, V lost 6 bases, and 5 bases had no gene match.

The gene calls are TRBV7-2 and TRBJ1-1, with 7 bases that match TRBD1. The CDR3 extends over 14 amino acids. CDR1 is SGHTA and CDR2 is FQGNSA in the germline V gene. The V segment lost 4 bases and the J segment 2 bases; nucleotides outside the gene matches: 4. The CDR3 region is CASSYGDSNTEAFF. The CDR3 nucleotides are TGTGCCAGCAGCTATGGGGACAGTAACACTGAAGCTTTCTTT.

This chain connects TRBV19 to TRBJ2-1; 7 bases line up with TRBD2. The trim removed 6 bases at V and 6 bases at J, leaving 8 bases unmatched. The CDR3 is made up of 14 amino acids. Germline CDR1 LNHDA, CDR2 SQIVND (reference sequence). The CDR3 nucleotides read TGTGCCAGTAGGGAGTCCGGGACTACCAATGAGCAGTTCTTC. Its translation: CASRESGTTNEQFF. Drawing the rest from reference TRBV19 and TRBJ2-1, the complete variable domain is DGGITQSPKYLFRKEGQNVTLSCEQNLNHDAMYWYRQDPGQGLRLIYYSQIVNDFQKGDIAEGYSVSREKKESFPLTVTSAQKNPTAFYLCASRESGTTNEQFFGPGTRLTVL.